This section outlines one T cell receptor beta chain sequence together with its context. Its cognate antigen is unknown. Second-dose recipients at about 4 or about 12 weeks were treated as one pooled group. This sample is part of a study of T cell responses to AZD1222 COVID-19 vaccine. General study findings and limits: The donor cohort was predominantly white British with a female majority, and clonal diversity may have been underestimated.

Germline CDR1 and CDR2: SGHTA and FQGTGA. Germline trimming cut 1 base from V and 7 bases from J; bases unmatched to any gene: 15. The CDR3 loop spans 20 amino acids. Profiling relied on immunoSEQ multiplex PCR, and the TCRdb table lists in-frame clones only, not all of them. The sample contains 110,000 to 150,000 clones, 88% of which appear only once. This sequence was found in an adult who received the AZD1222 COVID-19 vaccine. Sequenced here: peripheral blood, sampled 28 days after the second AZD1222 dose. The chain is built from TRBV7-3 and TRBJ2-1, with TRBD2 matching 14 bases. The CDR3 loop is CASSLRSGGLAGAQGNEQFF. CDR3 in DNA: TGTGCCAGCAGCTTAAGGTCTGGGGGACTAGCGGGGGCACAGGGGAATGAGCAGTTCTTC.